Below, one TCR beta chain is given with its context. As handled by the study authors: Reference gene primer amplification gave estimated nucleated cell counts. Method: immunoSEQ multiplex PCR; TCRdb's copy keeps in-frame clones and lacks some. D and trimming were read from the DNA, whereas the V and J calls and clone size are those reported in that table. The data contain approximately 150,000 clones, around 80% of them singletons. This sample was included in a study of blood T cell repertoires in COVID-19. Germline assignment: CDR1 SGHTA and CDR2 FQGNSA. V was clipped by 0 bases and J by 12 bases, with 9 bases between them. The CDR3 runs 12 residues.

The sequence came from a man in his sixties or seventies who had recovered from COVID-19. The sample taken for sequencing was peripheral blood. The rearrangement joins TRBV7-2 to TRBJ2-1, with D possibly being TRBD2 (7 bases). In DNA form, the CDR3 reads TGTGCCAGCAGCTTAGCGGGAGGGGGGCAGTTCTTC. It specifies CASSLAGGGQFF.